The present T cell receptor beta chain was sequenced within a study of blood T cell repertoires in COVID-19. Study overall: From the United States, Italy and Spain came samples of acute and convalescent COVID-19. PBMCs, B-cell-depleted T cells, or T cells provided the cDNA or gDNA that made up the material.

Per the original data handling: How many nucleated cells were present was estimated from reference gene primer amplification. Only in-frame clones appear in the TCRdb table, and some are missing; sequencing was by immunoSEQ multiplex PCR. Clonal size and the V and J genes are those of that table, whereas D and trimming came from the DNA. The sample lists about 73,000 clones, around 82% occurring once. CDR3 length equals 15 residues. Trimming cost V 1 base and J 7 bases, with 14 bases left between them. Germline-derived CDR1 and CDR2 are SGHKS and YYEKEE (reference sequence). The chain combines TRBV5-5 with TRBJ1-4, with a weak D call TRBD1 (6 bases). Sequenced input: peripheral blood. This TCR came from a man aged 45 to 65 with active COVID-19. The CDR3 bases are TGTGCCAGCAGCTTGAGGCAGGGGCGGGCTGAAAAACTGTTTTTT. This sequence encodes CASSLRQGRAEKLFF.